These T cell receptor beta chains were read from a single sample in a study of T cell repertoires in cytomegalovirus infection. These receptors lack a known antigen. TCRdb used MiXCR to reprocess the reads, holding one entry per CDR3 protein. The table includes 400,000 to 600,000 distinct CDR3 sequences, under 45% detected once. The sequencing here drew on cultured PBMCs, taken from culture after CMV antigen stimulation. These receptors were collected from a human donor in good health (CMV status not recorded). Some clones in this sample may be carry-over from other donors' samples. Each CDR3 is given with its conserved first and last residue. A D gene is named only where the DNA matches it firmly. The size entry is marked missing in some rows and otherwise reads once, few, many or a size class.

J,D,size,V,DNA,CDR3
TRBJ2-1,TRBD2,many,TRBV7-8,TGTGCCAGCAGCTTCACCTTAGCGGGGGGGGACAATGAGCAGTTCTTC,CASSFTLAGGDNEQFF
TRBJ1-2,NA,NA,TRBV6-1,TGTGCCAGCAGTGAATTCCGGGGTGGAGGGAAGTGCTATGGCTACACCTTC,CASSEFRGGGKCYGYTF
TRBJ1-1,NA,few,TRBV12-3/TRBV12-4,TGTGCCACCGCAGCCCTCGGTGAAGCTTTCTTT,CATAALGEAFF
TRBJ1-5,TRBD1,few,TRBV6-1,TGTGCCAGCAGTGAATGGGACAGGGCGAGCAATCAGCCCCAGCATTTT,CASSEWDRASNQPQHF
TRBJ2-5,NA,NA,TRBV7-2,TGTGCCAGCAGCCGGGACCCACGCTTCCAAGAGACCCAGTACTTC,CASSRDPRFQETQYF
TRBJ2-1,NA,NA,TRBV6-5,TGTGCCAGCAGTTTCCCGGGTCTCGGCCATGAGCAGTTCTTC,CASSFPGLGHEQFF
TRBJ2-3,NA,NA,TRBV7-9,TGTGCCAGCAGCTTTCCCCGACAGGGAGGTGGGGGAGATACGCAGTATTTT,CASSFPRQGGGGDTQYF
TRBJ2-7,NA,few,TRBV11-2,TGTGCCAGCAGCGATGACTCCTACGAGCAGTACTTC,CASSDDSYEQYF
TRBJ2-3,NA,once,TRBV20-1,TGCAGTGCTAGACGGCGAAGCACAGATACGCAGTATTTT,CSARRRSTDTQYF
TRBJ2-1,TRBD2,once,TRBV19,TGTGCCAGTAGTATAGATAGCGGGGGGGCCAGGAATGAGCAGTTCTTC,CASSIDSGGARNEQFF
TRBJ2-5,NA,NA,TRBV7-8,TGTGCCAGCAGCAAAGACCCCCGGGAAGAGACCCAGTACTTC,CASSKDPREETQYF
TRBJ1-1,NA,NA,TRBV10-3,TGTGCCATCAGTGGTTCTGCCGAGAACACTGAAGCTTTCTTT,CAISGSAENTEAFF
TRBJ2-6,TRBD1,few,TRBV12-3/TRBV12-4,TGTGCCAGCAAACAACAGGGGAGAAGGGTAGGACCTGGGGCCAACGTCCTGACTTTC,CASKQQGRRVGPGANVLTF
TRBJ2-3,NA,NA,TRBV5-3,TGTGCCAGCAGCGGACCCCTAGCGAGGTACACAGATACGCAGTATTTT,CASSGPLARYTDTQYF
TRBJ2-7,NA,NA,TRBV25-1,TGTGCCAGCAGTGAATATCGGGCAGATCCCTACGAGCAGTACTTC,CASSEYRADPYEQYF
TRBJ2-3,NA,NA,TRBV5-4,TGTGCCAGCATCAGTTCCGGAAACACAGATACGCAGTATTTT,CASISSGNTDTQYF
TRBJ2-5,NA,NA,TRBV15,TGTGCCACCAGCAGAGAATGGGTAGGCCAAGAGACCCAGTACTTC,CATSREWVGQETQYF
TRBJ1-6,TRBD1,NA,TRBV15,TGTGCCACCAGCAGAGAGGGGACAGGGAATTCACCCCTCCACTTT,CATSREGTGNSPLHF
TRBJ2-7,NA,few,TRBV5-4,TGTGCCAGCAGCTTTTGGGGTTTAGGCGAGCAGTACTTC,CASSFWGLGEQYF
TRBJ2-3,NA,many,TRBV7-2,TGTGCCAGCAGCTTATGGGGGCGCGGCACTAGCACAGATACGCAGTATTTT,CASSLWGRGTSTDTQYF
TRBJ2-3,TRBD2,NA,TRBV11-2,TGTGCCAGCAGCTGGACTAGCGGGTTCACAGATACGCAGTATTTT,CASSWTSGFTDTQYF
TRBJ2-1,TRBD2,few,TRBV7-2,TGTGCCAGCAGCACTAGCGGAAACTCCTACAATGAGCAGTTCTTC,CASSTSGNSYNEQFF